This passage covers 9 T cell receptor beta chains from one sample sequenced in a study of blood T cell repertoires in COVID-19. Profiled with immunoSEQ multiplex PCR; TCRdb holds only in-frame clones, not every one. The data contain about 160,000 clones, roughly 90% of them singletons. Sequenced sample: PBMCs or T cells enriched from blood (not recorded which). The receptor set was obtained from a woman aged 45-65 years who had recovered from COVID-19.

The chain couples TRBV2 to TRBJ2-5, with 11 bases that match TRBD2. Germline CDR1 reads SNHLY; CDR2 reads FYNNEI. There are 15 residues in the CDR3. With V trimmed by 7 bases and J by 1 base, 5 bases remained unmatched. The DNA for the CDR3 is TGTGCCAGCATCGGACTAGCGGGCCCCCAAGAGACCCAGTACTTC. Protein sequence: CASIGLAGPQETQYF.

The rearrangement uses TRBV6-2 or TRBV6-3 and TRBJ1-6; TRBD1 might be the D (6 bases). The V end lost 4 bases, the J end lost 7 bases, and 14 bases lay between the germline ends. The germline gives CDR1 MNHEY, CDR2 SVGEGT. CDR3 size: 15 residues. This chain's CDR3 is CASSSAGAFNSPLHF. The CDR3 nucleotides are TGTGCCAGCAGTTCAGCAGGGGCCTTCAATTCACCCCTCCACTTT.

The chain links TRBV6-1 to TRBJ2-2; 11 bases align to TRBD2. Germline V gene lookup returns CDR1 MNHNS and CDR2 SASEGT. V lost 2 bases to trimming and J lost 6 bases; unmatched junction nucleotides: 14. There are 19 residues in the CDR3. The CDR3 sequence: CASSEIHPRLAGMSGELFF. In DNA, the CDR3 is TGTGCCAGCAGTGAAATCCACCCCAGACTAGCGGGGATGTCCGGGGAGCTGTTTTTT.

This clone was found once. The chain couples TRBV5-1 to TRBJ2-3; TRBD2 matches 8 bases. Germline CDR1 SGHRS, CDR2 YFSETQ. The CDR3 loop spans 16 amino acids. The junction had 16 bases not matched to a gene; V was cut back by 4 bases and J by 9 bases. CDR3 nucleotides: TGCGCCAGCAGCCCGGGAGTCGGGAGCGGGGGTCCGACGCAGTATTTT. It encodes CASSPGVGSGGPTQYF.

The rearrangement links TRBV14 to TRBJ2-5; TRBD1 agrees at 7 bases. The CDR3 runs 15 residues. V lost 3 bases, J lost 2 bases, and 6 bases stayed unmatched. Germline-derived CDR1 and CDR2 are SGHDN and FVKESK. This CDR3 is CASSQQQGSQETQYF. Here the CDR3 DNA reads TGTGCCAGCAGCCAGCAACAGGGGTCACAAGAGACCCAGTACTTC.

In its sample, this clone was seen once. The chain combines TRBV2 with TRBJ2-7, with 12 bases matching TRBD2. Trimming cost V 3 bases and J 1 base; bases outside gene matches: 4. Germline lookup yields CDR1 SNHLY and CDR2 FYNNEI. This CDR3 spans 16 amino acids. Here the CDR3 DNA reads TGTGCCAGCAGTGATTTACTAGCGGGGGGATCCTACGAGCAGTACTTC. Translation: CASSDLLAGGSYEQYF. Variable domain in full (rest from reference TRBV2 and TRBJ2-7): EPEVTQTPSHQVTQMGQEVILRCVPISNHLYFYWYRQILGQKVEFLVSFYNNEISEKSEIFDDQFSVERPDGSNFTLKIRSTKLEDSAMYFCASSDLLAGGSYEQYFGPGTRLTVT.

This rearrangement joins TRBV6-5 to TRBJ2-5; 10 nucleotides agree with TRBD2. This CDR3 region has 12 residues. Germline CDR1 is MNHEY and CDR2 is SVGAGI. V was clipped by 11 bases and J by 5 bases; unmatched bases: 5. CDR3 amino acids: CAVSGGAETQYF. DNA of the CDR3: TGTGCCGTGAGCGGGGGGGCCGAGACCCAGTACTTC.

V and J are TRBV27 and TRBJ1-1; 8 bases line up with TRBD1. This CDR3 is built from 12 residues. CDR1 and CDR2 (germline): MNHEY, SMNVEV (reference sequence). J gave up 6 bases and V 6 bases, and 3 bases lay outside the gene matches. The CDR3 reads CASSRTGSEAFF. In DNA, the CDR3 is TGTGCCAGCAGCCGGACAGGGTCTGAAGCTTTCTTT.

This clone was seen a few times. The chain links TRBV3-1 (or the pseudogene TRBV3-2) to TRBJ1-1; TRBD1 is a possible D gene (6 bases). Trimming stripped 2 bases from V and 0 bases from J, with 10 bases between. The CDR3 runs to 15 residues. Germline CDR1 is LGHDT and CDR2 is YNNKEL (reference sequence). As DNA, the CDR3 is TGTGCCAGCAGCCAAAGGACAGTCATGAACACTGAAGCTTTCTTT. Translation gives CASSQRTVMNTEAFF.